The 22 T cell receptor beta chains given below trace back to one sample, sequenced in a study of shared clonotypes between healthy human individuals. Repertoires were generated with immunoSEQ multiplex PCR, while TCRdb's copy carries only in-frame clones and drops some. Among about 990,000 clones listed, around three quarters were seen once. Sequenced input: memory CD4+ T cells from PBMCs. The subset denotes: CD45RA-negative fraction. The receptors derive from a man aged 18-30 years in good health. Some clones in this sample may be carry-over from other donors' samples.

In nucleotides, the CDR3 is TGCGCCAGCAGGTCCCGGGGGAGCTCCTACAATGAGCAGTTCTTC. It is translated as CASRSRGSSYNEQFF. The chain couples TRBV5-1 to TRBJ2-1; perhaps TRBD2 as D (6 bases). CDR1 SGHRS and CDR2 YFSETQ come from the germline V gene. V lost 5 bases and J lost 0, with 12 bases in between. This CDR3 has 15 residues.

V is TRBV6-1 and J is TRBJ2-5; TRBD2 is a possible D gene (5 bases). Per germline, CDR1 MNHNS and CDR2 SASEGT. The CDR3 length is 14 residues. V was cut by 2 bases and J by 2 bases, with 9 bases left in between. In DNA, the CDR3 is TGTGCCAGCAGTGAACCCGGGGTACAAGAGACCCAGTACTTC. Translation gives CASSEPGVQETQYF.

The chain combines TRBV4-3 with TRBJ1-2; D gene uncertain. The CDR3 spans 13 residues. Deletions cut 0 bases from V and 7 bases from J, with 9 bases between. Germline CDR1 reads LGHNA; CDR2 reads YSLEER. The CDR3 sequence is CASSQDMGIGYTF. CDR3 coding DNA: TGCGCCAGCAGCCAAGATATGGGGATTGGCTACACCTTC.

This sequence joins TRBV11-3 and TRBJ2-1; D remains ambiguous. This CDR3 has 15 residues. CDR1 and CDR2 from the germline V gene are SGHNT and YENEEA. Trimming cost V 6 bases and J 5 bases, with 17 bases left between them. The CDR3 bases are TGTGCCAGCAGTTCCGGGCCGCGAAGGGACAATGAGCAGTTCTTC. As protein: CASSSGPRRDNEQFF.

V usage is TRBV9 and J usage is TRBJ2-2; TRBD1 is a possible D gene (5 bases). The CDR3 contains 15 residues. Germline V gene lookup returns CDR1 SGDLS and CDR2 YYNGEE. V lost 0 bases and J 4 bases, leaving 10 bases between the germline ends. The CDR3 protein is CASSVEGLGTGELFF. The CDR3 DNA sequence: TGTGCCAGCAGCGTAGAGGGGCTGGGCACCGGGGAGCTGTTTTTT.

The chain employs TRBV19 and TRBJ2-1; the D gene is possibly TRBD2 (5 bases). Germline CDR1 reads LNHDA; CDR2 reads SQIVND (reference sequence). V lost 8 bases and J 5 bases, leaving 19 bases between the germline ends. The CDR3 is made up of 15 amino acids. The CDR3 sequence: CASELRWGEDNEQFF. In DNA, the CDR3 is TGTGCCAGTGAGTTGCGGTGGGGAGAGGACAATGAGCAGTTCTTC.

This clone has just a few counts. The chain combines TRBV28 with TRBJ1-1; the D gene is possibly TRBD1 (5 bases). The V gene lost 8 bases and the J gene lost 0 bases, with 7 bases spanning the gap. Germline V gives CDR1 MDHEN, CDR2 SYDVKM. This CDR3 contains 12 residues. The CDR3 bases are TGTGCCAGCGCGACAGTGAACACTGAAGCTTTCTTT. Its protein is CASATVNTEAFF.

The chain has TRBV7-6 and TRBJ2-2; 11 bases align to TRBD1. The CDR3 has 18 amino acids. V dropped 3 bases and J dropped 3; count of bases not matched to a gene: 9. Germline CDR1 reads SGHVS; CDR2 reads FNYEAQ. This CDR3 is CASSFLDRGRMDTGELFF. CDR3 bases: TGTGCCAGCAGCTTTCTGGACAGGGGGCGCATGGACACCGGGGAGCTGTTTTTT.

This clone was seen only a few times. The rearrangement joins TRBV6-1 to TRBJ1-3; no reliable D call. Trimming took 6 bases from V and 0 from J, leaving 12 bases between them. Germline V gene data show CDR1 as MNHNS and CDR2 as SASEGT. The CDR3 is 15 amino acids. Here the CDR3 reads CASRDWRDSGNTIYF. The DNA of the CDR3 is TGTGCCAGCAGAGACTGGAGGGACTCTGGAAACACCATATATTTT.

The chain uses TRBV13 and TRBJ1-5; perhaps TRBD1 as D (6 bases). Germline V CDR1 and CDR2: PRHDT, FYEKMQ (reference sequence). The V gene lost 4 bases and the J gene lost 1 base, with 14 bases spanning the gap. The CDR3 is 16 amino acids. CDR3 bases: TGTGCCAGCAGCTCGACAGGACGTGGGAGCAATCAGCCCCAGCATTTT. This codes for CASSSTGRGSNQPQHF.

This chain links TRBV7-6 with TRBJ1-5; D possibly corresponds to TRBD1 (5 bases). The CDR3 contains 15 residues. Germline V gene data show CDR1 as SGHVS and CDR2 as FNYEAQ. The V gene lost 2 bases and the J gene lost 8 bases, with 16 bases spanning the gap. CDR3 amino acids: CASSLRFGADEPQHF. The CDR3, as DNA: TGTGCCAGCAGCTTAAGGTTTGGGGCGGATGAGCCCCAGCATTTT.

The rearrangement links TRBV5-1 to TRBJ2-3; 7 bases line up with TRBD1. In germline, CDR1 is SGHRS, CDR2 YFSETQ. The junction had 7 bases not matched to a gene; V was cut back by 0 bases and J by 3 bases. This CDR3 is built from 16 residues. CDR3 coding DNA: TGCGCCAGCAGCTTGGGAAGGGGCAGGGGGACAGATACGCAGTATTTT. As protein: CASSLGRGRGTDTQYF.

The J gene is TRBJ1-1, the V gene TRBV18, with D unresolved. The CDR3 spans 15 residues. In germline, CDR1 is KGHSH, CDR2 LQKENI. Trimming stripped 2 bases from V and 6 bases from J, with 16 bases between. In nucleotides, the CDR3 is TGTGCCAGCTCACCATTGGGAGGAGTGTGGGCTGAAGCTTTCTTT. As protein: CASSPLGGVWAEAFF.

Details on this clone: One junction end disagrees with the germline gene, perhaps due to a read error. This rearrangement joins TRBV6-1 to TRBJ1-2, with D perhaps matching TRBD1 (5 bases). Germline V gives CDR1 MNHNS, CDR2 SASEGT. This CDR3 spans 15 amino acids. The CDR3 DNA is TGTGCCATCAGTGGGGTACAGGACTCAATCTATGGCTACACCTTC. As protein: CAISGVQDSIYGYTF.

This clone was seen ten or more times. The rearrangement joins TRBV7-2 to TRBJ2-1; 8 nucleotides agree with TRBD1. Germline trimming cut 3 bases from V and 9 bases from J; bases unmatched to any gene: 13. The CDR3 runs 16 residues. CDR1 is SGHTA and CDR2 is FQGNSA in the germline V gene. The CDR3 nucleotides read TGTGCCAGCAGCTTCCTAGGACAGGGCGATTCGGGTGAGCAGTTCTTC. Its translation is CASSFLGQGDSGEQFF.

The chain carries TRBV7-9 and TRBJ2-1; perhaps D is TRBD1 or TRBD2 (5 bases each). Germline assignment: CDR1 SEHNR and CDR2 FQNEAQ (reference sequence). This CDR3 has 14 amino acids. Trimming took 1 base from V and 12 from J, leaving 16 bases between them. The CDR3 sequence is CASSLVGTLRVQFF. The CDR3 coding sequence is TGTGCCAGCAGCTTAGTGGGGACCCTTAGGGTGCAGTTCTTC.

V and J are TRBV11-3 and TRBJ2-7, with D possibly being TRBD1 (5 bases). V was cut by 4 bases and J by 6 bases, with 16 bases left in between. The CDR3 loop spans 14 amino acids. Germline V gene data show CDR1 as SGHNT and CDR2 as YENEEA. The CDR3 region has the DNA TGTGCCAGCAGCTCCCCTGGGGTACAGGCCGAGCAGTACTTC. Translation: CASSSPGVQAEQYF.

V is TRBV7-2 and J is TRBJ1-2; D unresolved. Germline V lookup: CDR1 SGHTA, CDR2 FQGNSA. CDR3 length equals 15 residues. V gave up 0 bases and J gave up 3 bases, with 11 bases separating them. The DNA for the CDR3 is TGTGCCAGCAGCTTAGCGTTTGGCGGCTACTATGGCTACACCTTC. The encoded protein is CASSLAFGGYYGYTF.

The J gene is TRBJ2-1, the V gene TRBV7-2; TRBD2 matches at 10 bases. V gave up 1 base and J gave up 10 bases; unmatched junction bases: 4. Germline lookup yields CDR1 SGHTA and CDR2 FQGNSA. CDR3 size: 14 residues. In DNA, the CDR3 is TGTGCCAGCAGCTTAGTTTGGACTAGCGGAGAGCAGTTCTTC. Protein product: CASSLVWTSGEQFF.

The V gene is TRBV5-1, the J gene TRBJ2-5, with D unclear. The CDR3 is 15 residues long. V dropped 5 bases and J dropped 4 bases, with 18 bases sitting between them. CDR1 is SGHRS, CDR2 YFSETQ, per germline. This CDR3 is CASSRVPGTGETQYF. The CDR3 nucleotides read TGCGCCAGCAGTCGCGTCCCCGGTACTGGAGAGACCCAGTACTTC.

The gene calls are TRBV28 and TRBJ1-1; 8 bases fit TRBD1. Germline CDR1 is MDHEN and CDR2 is SYDVKM. V lost 2 bases, J lost 7 bases, and 3 bases stayed unmatched. CDR3 size: 13 residues. In nucleotides, the CDR3 is TGTGCCAGCAGTTTAGGGGACAGGTATGAAGCTTTCTTT. As protein: CASSLGDRYEAFF. Together with reference TRBV28 and TRBJ1-1, the CDR3 gives the full variable domain: DVKVTQSSRYLVKRTGEKVFLECVQDMDHENMFWYRQDPGLGLRLIYFSYDVKMKEKGDIPEGYSVSREKKERFSLILESASTNQTSMYLCASSLGDRYEAFFGQGTRLTVV.

Many counts were recorded for this clone. This chain connects TRBV28 to TRBJ2-1; 10 positions match TRBD1. CDR1 and CDR2 (germline): MDHEN, SYDVKM. Germline trimming cut 6 bases from V and 6 bases from J; bases unmatched to any gene: 14. This CDR3 contains 17 residues. Here the CDR3 reads CASSPSGGDRGLNEQFF. In nucleotides, the CDR3 is TGTGCCAGCAGCCCGAGTGGGGGGGACAGGGGTCTCAATGAGCAGTTCTTC.